One sample yielded the 14 T cell receptor beta chains listed below, sequenced in a study of T cells after yellow fever vaccination. TCRdb passed the 5' RACE reads through MiXCR, listing each CDR3 protein once. The sample yields tens of thousands of distinct CDR3 sequences, roughly 5.6% seen once. The sample here was PBMCs, either bulk or a sorted T-cell subset (CD4+, CD8+, memory, or dextramer-sorted; not recorded which), taken more than 40 days after the first yellow fever vaccination. The receptor source for this set is a man between 18 and 29 years old who received the YFV17D yellow fever vaccine.

This clonotype was detected many times. The chain is built from TRBV4-3 and TRBJ2-3; 11 bases are a match to TRBD2. The CDR3 is 18 amino acids. V lost 0 bases, J lost 6 bases, and 11 bases stayed unmatched. Germline CDR1 and CDR2: LGHNA and YSLEER. CDR3 sequence (DNA): TGCGCCAGCAGCCAAGAAACTAGCGGGGGACACGTACCGGATACGCAGTATTTT. Amino acid sequence: CASSQETSGGHVPDTQYF.

This clonotype was detected many times. The chain joins TRBV20-1 to TRBJ2-5; no firm D call. V shed 4 bases and J shed 3 bases, with 9 bases lying between them. Germline assignment: CDR1 DFQATT and CDR2 SNEGSKA (reference sequence). This CDR3 region has 12 residues. The chain's CDR3 is CSATWVEETQYF. CDR3 bases: TGCAGTGCTACGTGGGTTGAAGAGACCCAGTACTTC.

This clonotype was found many times. V and J are TRBV25-1 and TRBJ2-4; 9 nucleotides match TRBD1. CDR1 is MGHDK and CDR2 is SYGVNS in the germline V gene. The CDR3 has 15 amino acids. Unmatched junction bases numbered 3, after V lost 2 bases and J lost 4 bases. CDR3 region: CASSEAGTGKNIQYF. The CDR3 coding sequence is TGTGCCAGCAGTGAAGCCGGGACAGGGAAAAACATTCAGTACTTC.

This clonotype was observed at least ten times. CDR3 loop: CASSPGLWHKNIQYF. CDR3 in DNA: TGCGCCAGCAGCCCGGGACTTTGGCACAAAAACATTCAGTACTTC. The V gene is TRBV5-1, the J gene TRBJ2-4; maybe TRBD2 (6 bases). CDR3 size: 15 residues. V was shortened by 4 bases and J by 3 bases, with 14 bases between the two germline ends. Germline lookup yields CDR1 SGHRS and CDR2 YFSETQ.

As regards this clonotype: This may be a read error: a much more frequent sequence differs by one nucleotide. The chain carries TRBV11-1 and TRBJ1-5; D is ambiguous. CDR3 length: 12 residues. Germline CDR1 is SGHAT and CDR2 is FQDESV (reference sequence). The CDR3 loop is CASSLSKQPQHF. The CDR3 DNA reads as TGTGCCAGCAGCCTTAGCAAACAGCCCCAGCATTTT.

This clonotype occurred many times. The rearrangement links TRBV20-1 to TRBJ2-7; 8 positions agree with TRBD1. The CDR3 sequence is 13 residues long. Germline V lookup: CDR1 DFQATT, CDR2 SNEGSKA (reference sequence). V was pared by 3 bases and J by 5 bases, with 6 bases of the junction left unmatched. The chain's CDR3 is CSARRRGLNEQYF. In nucleotides, the CDR3 is TGCAGTGCTAGGCGCAGGGGGCTTAACGAGCAGTACTTC.

This clonotype showed up many times. J is TRBJ2-6 and V is TRBV19, with D tentatively TRBD2 (6 bases). This CDR3 is built from 15 residues. Looked up from germline, CDR1 is LNHDA and CDR2 is SQIVND (reference sequence). V lost 6 bases and J 1 base, leaving 10 bases between the germline ends. DNA of the CDR3: TGTGCCAGTAGGTTCGGAGGGTCTGGGGCCAACGTCCTGACTTTC. This codes for CASRFGGSGANVLTF.

In its sample, this clonotype was seen many times. The chain links TRBV19 to TRBJ1-2; 12 nucleotides line up with TRBD1. Germline V gene sequence: CDR1 LNHDA, CDR2 SQIVND (reference sequence). With 5 bases clipped from V and 8 bases from J, the junction kept 9 bases outside the gene matches. CDR3 length: 15 amino acids. The CDR3 loop is CASSHNRDRGRGYTF. DNA for the CDR3: TGTGCCAGTAGTCATAACCGGGACAGGGGGCGCGGCTACACCTTC.

Many counts were recorded for this clonotype. V usage is TRBV5-6 and J usage is TRBJ1-1; no reliable D call. V shed 0 bases and J shed 10 bases, with 10 bases lying between them. This CDR3 has 12 amino acids. The germline gives CDR1 SGHDT, CDR2 YYEEEE. The CDR3 reads CASSLDVDRAFF. In nucleotides, the CDR3 is TGTGCCAGCAGCTTGGATGTGGATAGAGCTTTCTTT. The variable domain in full, completed from reference TRBV5-6 and TRBJ1-1, reads DAGVTQSPTHLIKTRGQQVTLRCSPKSGHDTVSWYQQALGQGPQFIFQYYEEEERQRGNFPDRFSGHQFPNYSSELNVNALLLGDSALYLCASSLDVDRAFFGQGTRLTVV.

This clonotype appeared many times. The chain is built from TRBV4-1 and TRBJ2-2; unclear D gene. The length of the CDR3 is 12 residues. V was trimmed by 2 bases and J by 13 bases, leaving 11 bases between them. Germline V lookup: CDR1 MGHRA, CDR2 YSYEKL. The CDR3 bases are TGCGCCAGCAGCCAATCGGGCTTAAGGCTGTTTTTT. It is translated as CASSQSGLRLFF.

This clonotype occurred many times. The chain employs TRBV3-1 and TRBJ1-1, with D tentatively TRBD1 (5 bases). The germline V gene encodes CDR1 LGHDT and CDR2 YNNKEL (reference sequence). With 1 base removed from V and 9 bases from J, the gap between germline ends came to 15 bases. The CDR3 runs to 14 residues. The CDR3 region is CASSQGDPPGKAFF. CDR3 sequence (DNA): TGTGCCAGCAGCCAAGGGGACCCACCGGGCAAAGCTTTCTTT.

This clonotype was observed at least ten times. The gene calls are TRBV20-1 and TRBJ1-2; no definite D call. The CDR3 extends over 12 amino acids. Germline values: CDR1 DFQATT, CDR2 SNEGSKA (reference sequence). V was trimmed by 3 bases and J by 5 bases, leaving 10 bases between them. The CDR3 loop is CSASRRDYGYTF. In nucleotides, the CDR3 is TGCAGTGCTAGTCGGAGGGATTATGGCTACACCTTC.

Ten or more counts support this clonotype. This chain uses TRBV3-1 with TRBJ2-3, with 15 bases lining up with TRBD2. The CDR3 runs 15 residues. V lost 4 bases to trimming and J lost 4 bases; unmatched junction nucleotides: 0. Looked up from germline, CDR1 is LGHDT and CDR2 is YNNKEL (reference sequence). The CDR3 DNA reads as TGTGCCAGCAGCCGGACTAGCGGGGGGGCAGATACGCAGTATTTT. Translating it yields CASSRTSGGADTQYF.

This clonotype is labeled as medium-sized. The V and J genes are TRBV4-2 and TRBJ2-6; 11 bases map to TRBD2. Germline CDR1 LGHNA, CDR2 YNFKEQ. This CDR3 is 17 amino acids long. V lost 5 bases, J lost 0 bases, and 3 bases stayed unmatched. CDR3 in amino acids: CASSSSGGASGANVLTF. The CDR3 coding sequence is TGTGCCAGCAGCAGTAGCGGGGGGGCCTCTGGGGCCAACGTCCTGACTTTC.